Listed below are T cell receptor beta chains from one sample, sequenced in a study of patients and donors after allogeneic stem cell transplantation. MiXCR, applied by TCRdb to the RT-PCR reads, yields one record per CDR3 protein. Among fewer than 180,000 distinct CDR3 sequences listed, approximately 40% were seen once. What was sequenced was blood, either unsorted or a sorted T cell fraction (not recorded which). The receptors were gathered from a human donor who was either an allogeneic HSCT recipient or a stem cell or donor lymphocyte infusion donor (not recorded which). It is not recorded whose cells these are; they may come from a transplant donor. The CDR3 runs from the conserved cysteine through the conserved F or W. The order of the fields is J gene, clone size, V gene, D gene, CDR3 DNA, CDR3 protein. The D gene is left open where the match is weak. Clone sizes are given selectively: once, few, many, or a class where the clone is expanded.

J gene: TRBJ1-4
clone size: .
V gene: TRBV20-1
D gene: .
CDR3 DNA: TGCAGTGCTAGAGATAGGGGCTCTGGGGGTGAAAAACTGTTTTTT
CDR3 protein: CSARDRGSGGEKLFF

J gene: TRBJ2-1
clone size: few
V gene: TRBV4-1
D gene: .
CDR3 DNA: TGCGCCAGCAGCCAAGATCCTGGGTGGGAGCAGTTCTTC
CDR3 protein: CASSQDPGWEQFF

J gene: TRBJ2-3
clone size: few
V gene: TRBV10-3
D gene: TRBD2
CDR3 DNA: TGTGCCATCAGTGAGTGGATAGCGGGGCCCACAGATACGCAGTATTTT
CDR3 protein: CAISEWIAGPTDTQYF

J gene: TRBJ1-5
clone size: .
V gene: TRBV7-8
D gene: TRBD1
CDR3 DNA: TGTGCCAGCAGCTTAGATGACAGGGGGAATCAGCCCCAGCATTTT
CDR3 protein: CASSLDDRGNQPQHF

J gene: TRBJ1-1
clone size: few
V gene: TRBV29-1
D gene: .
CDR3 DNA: TGCAGCGTCAACGGTGAACCATTAATGAACACTGAAGCTTTCTTT
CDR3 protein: CSVNGEPLMNTEAFF

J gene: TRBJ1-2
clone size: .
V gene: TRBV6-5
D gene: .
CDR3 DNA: TGTGCCAGCAGCCGCCACAGGGCCGCAAGCTATGGCTACACCTTC
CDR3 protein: CASSRHRAASYGYTF

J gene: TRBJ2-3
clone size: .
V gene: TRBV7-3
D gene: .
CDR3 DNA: TGTGCCAGCAGCCCCCAGATAGGCACAGATACGCAGTATTTT
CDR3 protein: CASSPQIGTDTQYF

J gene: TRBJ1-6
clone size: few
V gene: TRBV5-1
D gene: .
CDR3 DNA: TGCGCCAGCAGCCCCGTGGGGAGCTCCTATAATTCACCCCTCCACTTT
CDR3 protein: CASSPVGSSYNSPLHF

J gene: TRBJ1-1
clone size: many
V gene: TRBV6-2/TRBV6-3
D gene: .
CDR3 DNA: TGTGCCAGCAGACAGGGCATGAACACTGAAGCTTTCTTT
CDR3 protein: CASRQGMNTEAFF

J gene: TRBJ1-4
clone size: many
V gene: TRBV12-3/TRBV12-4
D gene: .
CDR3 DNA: TGTGCCAGCAGCCCTTCGGGGGAAAAACTGTTTTTT
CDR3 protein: CASSPSGEKLFF

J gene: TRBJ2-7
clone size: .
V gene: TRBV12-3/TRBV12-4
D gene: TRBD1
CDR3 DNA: TGTGCCAGCAGTCCCGGGACAGTCGAGTCCTACGAGCAGTACTTC
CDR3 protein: CASSPGTVESYEQYF

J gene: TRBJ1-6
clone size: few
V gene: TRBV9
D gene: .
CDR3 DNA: TGTGCCAGCAGCGGTAGGGGTTCACCCCTCCACTTT
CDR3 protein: CASSGRGSPLHF

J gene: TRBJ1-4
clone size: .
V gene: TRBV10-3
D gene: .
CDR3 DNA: TGTGCCATCAGTGAGTCCCGTGAAAAACTGTTTTTT
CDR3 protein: CAISESREKLFF

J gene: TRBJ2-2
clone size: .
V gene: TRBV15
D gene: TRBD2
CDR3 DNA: TGTGCCACCAGCAGAGTTAGCGGGGGGGAGCGGGAGCTGTTTTTT
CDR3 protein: CATSRVSGGERELFF

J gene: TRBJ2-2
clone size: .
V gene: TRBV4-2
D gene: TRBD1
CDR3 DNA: TGTGCCAGCAGCTCGGGACAGGGAGACACCGGGGAGCTGTTTTTT
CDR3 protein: CASSSGQGDTGELFF

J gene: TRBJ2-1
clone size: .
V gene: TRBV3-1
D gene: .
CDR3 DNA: TGTGCCAGCAGCCAAGTACATGAGCAGTTCTTC
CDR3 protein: CASSQVHEQFF